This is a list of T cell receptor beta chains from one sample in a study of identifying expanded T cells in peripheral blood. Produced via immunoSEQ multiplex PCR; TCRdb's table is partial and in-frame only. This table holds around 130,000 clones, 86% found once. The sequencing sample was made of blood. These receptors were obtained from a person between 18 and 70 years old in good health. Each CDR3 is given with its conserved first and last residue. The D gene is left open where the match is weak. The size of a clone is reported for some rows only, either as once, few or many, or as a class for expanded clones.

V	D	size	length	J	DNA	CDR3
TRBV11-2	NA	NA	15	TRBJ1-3	TGTGCCAGCGCCCTAAACGCAGACTCTGGAAACACCATATATTTT	CASALNADSGNTIYF
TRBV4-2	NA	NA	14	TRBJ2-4	TGTGCCAGCAGCCCGGGAGAGGCCAAAAACATTCAGTACTTC	CASSPGEAKNIQYF
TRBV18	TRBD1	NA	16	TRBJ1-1	TGTGCCAGCTCACCAAGGACAGGGGGCTCGAACACTGAAGCTTTCTTT	CASSPRTGGSNTEAFF
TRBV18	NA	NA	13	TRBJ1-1	TGTGCCAGCTCACCAGATGGGGGAATGGGTGCTTTCTTT	CASSPDGGMGAFF
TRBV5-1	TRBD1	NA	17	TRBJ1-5	TGCGCCAGCAGCCCCGGCCCGGGACAGGGCCTTAATCAGCCCCAGCATTTT	CASSPGPGQGLNQPQHF
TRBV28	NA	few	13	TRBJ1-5	TGTGCCAGCAGTTTAGGAAGCAATCAGCCCCAGCATTTT	CASSLGSNQPQHF
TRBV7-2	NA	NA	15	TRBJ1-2	TGTGCCAGCAGCTTAGAACCAGGTACCAACTATGGCTACACCTTC	CASSLEPGTNYGYTF
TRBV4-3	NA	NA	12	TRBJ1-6	TGCGCCAGCAGCCAAGATTCATCACCCCTCCACTTT	CASSQDSSPLHF
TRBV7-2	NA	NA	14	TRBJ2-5	TGTGCCAGCAGCCTCCGGGCAGAACAAGAGACCCAGTACTTC	CASSLRAEQETQYF
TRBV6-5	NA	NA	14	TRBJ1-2	TGTGCCAGCAGTCCCCAGCTAGGGAGCTATGGCTACACCTTC	CASSPQLGSYGYTF
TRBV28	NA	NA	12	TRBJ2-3	TGTGCCAGCAGTTTGGTTCCAGGTACGCAGTATTTT	CASSLVPGTQYF
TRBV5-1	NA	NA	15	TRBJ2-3	TGCGCCAGCAGCTTTAGGACTCCCAGCACAGATACGCAGTATTTT	CASSFRTPSTDTQYF
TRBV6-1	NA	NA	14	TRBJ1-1	TGTGCCAGCAGTGCACGGGGGCGCCTCCCTGAAGCTTTCTTT	CASSARGRLPEAFF
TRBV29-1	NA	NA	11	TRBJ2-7	TGCAGCGTAGCGGGCACCTACGAGCAGTACTTC	CSVAGTYEQYF